This is a list of T cell receptor beta chains from one sample in a study of blood T cell repertoires in COVID-19. Sequenced by immunoSEQ multiplex PCR; TCRdb stores in-frame clones only, minus some. The sample lists fewer than 95,000 clones; roughly 70% were seen once. Sequenced sample: peripheral blood. These receptor sequences come from a man between 65 and 85 years old with COVID-19, enrolled during active disease. CDR3s include the opening cysteine and the closing phenylalanine or tryptophan. The D gene is left open where the match is weak. Clone sizes are given selectively: once, few, many, or a class where the clone is expanded.

TRBV11-2	.	.	TRBJ2-7	TGTGCCAGCAGCGCTTATCGGGTAGCCTACGAGCAGTACTTC	CASSAYRVAYEQYF
TRBV19	.	few	TRBJ2-7	TGTGCCAGTAGTATAGAAGACAGGGGAGGGGAGCAGTACTTC	CASSIEDRGGEQYF
TRBV18	.	.	TRBJ1-5	TGTGCCAGCTCACCACCCGGCGGGAGCGAGGTTCAGCCCCAGCATTTT	CASSPPGGSEVQPQHF
TRBV7-9	TRBD2	.	TRBJ2-1	TGTGCCAGCAGCTTAGTTGGCGGGAGGGCCAAACACTCCTACAATGAGCAGTTCTTC	CASSLVGGRAKHSYNEQFF
TRBV7-3	.	few	TRBJ1-3	TGTGCCAGCAGCCTAGAGAGGAGCTCTGGAAACACCATATATTTT	CASSLERSSGNTIYF
TRBV28	.	.	TRBJ1-5	TGTGCCAGCAGTCCTCCCCTCGTGCAGGGGAATCAGCCCCAGCATTTT	CASSPPLVQGNQPQHF
TRBV4-1	TRBD1	many	TRBJ1-3	TGCGCCAGCAGCCTTACACCGGGGACAGCTGGAAACACCATATATTTT	CASSLTPGTAGNTIYF
TRBV12-5	.	.	TRBJ2-2	TGTGCTAGTGGTTCCGGGCGGGTGGAGACCGGGGAGCTGTTTTTT	CASGSGRVETGELFF
TRBV19	.	.	TRBJ2-7	TGTGCCAGTAGTATAGGACTAGATGGATACGAGCAGTACTTC	CASSIGLDGYEQYF
TRBV28	TRBD1	.	TRBJ1-6	TGTGCCAGCAGTTCTACTGACAGGGGCTATAATTCACCCCTCCACTTT	CASSSTDRGYNSPLHF
TRBV1	.	.	TRBJ2-3	TGCACCAGATCGCCACCCCGGACAGATACGCAGTATTTT	CTRSPPRTDTQYF
TRBV27	TRBD1	.	TRBJ1-5	TGTGCCAGCAGTTTATTTGGGCCTGGACAGGGGGTTGGAGGCAATCAGCCCCAGCATTTT	CASSLFGPGQGVGGNQPQHF
TRBV6-4	TRBD2	.	TRBJ2-1	TGTGCCAGCAGTGACTCTGGGACTAGGATAACTGAGCAGTTCTTC	CASSDSGTRITEQFF
TRBV11-3	TRBD1	.	TRBJ2-1	TGTGCCAGCAGCCGTGGTGGGACAGGGATCCTCAATGAGCAGTTCTTC	CASSRGGTGILNEQFF
TRBV7-8	.	.	TRBJ1-2	TGTGCCAGCAGCTTAGACAGGGTAGGCTACACCTTC	CASSLDRVGYTF
TRBV7-2	.	.	TRBJ1-3	TGTGCCAGCAGCTTAGTTCACGGCTCTGGAAACACCATATATTTT	CASSLVHGSGNTIYF
TRBV18	.	.	TRBJ2-7	TGTGCCAGCTCACCAGCGGTCTACGAGCAGTACTTC	CASSPAVYEQYF
TRBV4-3	TRBD2	.	TRBJ2-7	TGCGCCAGCAGCCAACTCCCGGGACTAGGGCCCTACGAGCAGTACTTC	CASSQLPGLGPYEQYF
TRBV7-8	TRBD2	.	TRBJ2-2	TGTGCCAGCAGCTTAATCCGGACTAGCGGGACTCATAACACCGGGGAGCTGTTTTTT	CASSLIRTSGTHNTGELFF
TRBV6-5	.	.	TRBJ1-1	TGTGCCAGCAGCCAGACTTCCGGCCTTGAAGCTTTCTTT	CASSQTSGLEAFF
TRBV5-1	.	once	TRBJ2-5	TGCGCCAGCAGCGGTACCGGTCTAGCCCAAGAGACCCAGTACTTC	CASSGTGLAQETQYF
TRBV18	.	few	TRBJ2-7	TGTGCCAGCTCACAGGGGACACCCGGTACGGCCGAGCAGTACTTC	CASSQGTPGTAEQYF
TRBV28	.	.	TRBJ1-6	TGTGCCAGCAAACCAGGGGATCGGAATTCACCCCTCCACTTT	CASKPGDRNSPLHF
TRBV5-1	TRBD2	.	TRBJ2-7	TGCGCCAGCAGCTCGGGGGGGACACTCTCCTACGAGCAGTACTTC	CASSSGGTLSYEQYF
TRBV6-4	.	.	TRBJ2-2	TGTGCCAGCAGCATGGAGCGCCACACCGGGGAGCTGTTTTTT	CASSMERHTGELFF
TRBV13	TRBD2	.	TRBJ2-2	TGTGCCAGCAGCTTTGGGACTAGCCGGGCCGGGGAGCTGTTTTTT	CASSFGTSRAGELFF
TRBV4-3	.	few	TRBJ1-3	TGCGCCAGCAGCCGCTCGCATACCAAAACCGGGACAACTCCTGGAAACACCATATATTTT	CASSRSHTKTGTTPGNTIYF
TRBV7-6	TRBD2	few	TRBJ2-2	TGTGCTGGGGGGGCCGGGGAGCTGTTTTTT	CAGGAGELFF
TRBV4-1	TRBD1	once	TRBJ2-7	TGCGCCAGCAGCCAAGACCCCTCCCGGACAGGCTCCTACGAGCAGTACTTC	CASSQDPSRTGSYEQYF
TRBV5-1	TRBD1	.	TRBJ2-3	TGCGCCAGCAGGGGACAGCCCACTAGCACAGATACGCAGTATTTT	CASRGQPTSTDTQYF
TRBV27	TRBD1	.	TRBJ1-2	TGTGCCAGCAGTTTATTAGGGGGCAGAACTGGCTACACCTTC	CASSLLGGRTGYTF
TRBV27	TRBD1	once	TRBJ1-1	TGTGCCAGCACCGGGACAGGGATGAACACTGAAGCTTTCTTT	CASTGTGMNTEAFF